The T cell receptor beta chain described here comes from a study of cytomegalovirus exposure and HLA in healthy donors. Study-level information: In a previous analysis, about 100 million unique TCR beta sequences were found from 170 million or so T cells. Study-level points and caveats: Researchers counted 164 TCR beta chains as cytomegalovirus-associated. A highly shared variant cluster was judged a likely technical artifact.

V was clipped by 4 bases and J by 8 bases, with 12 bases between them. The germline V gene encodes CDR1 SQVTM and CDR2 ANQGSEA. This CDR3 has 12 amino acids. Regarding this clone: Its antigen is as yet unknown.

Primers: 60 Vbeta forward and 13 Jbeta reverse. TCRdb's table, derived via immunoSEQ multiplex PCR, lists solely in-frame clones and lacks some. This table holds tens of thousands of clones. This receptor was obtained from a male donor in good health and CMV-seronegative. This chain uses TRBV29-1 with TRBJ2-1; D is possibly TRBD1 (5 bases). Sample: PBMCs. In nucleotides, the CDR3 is TGCAGCGTTGTGGGGCTAGTCGATGAGCAGTTCTTC. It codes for CSVVGLVDEQFF.